Sequencing of this T cell receptor beta chain was carried out in a study of T cell clusters in autoimmune cytopenias. The overall study: Healthy donor controls had a mean age of around 53 years and median age of roughly 64 years.

TRB was amplified by touch-down multiplex PCR, primer pools A and B combined. Reprocessing the multiplex PCR reads, TCRdb reports a single entry for every CDR3 protein and omits DNA. This sample's table has 3,500 to 4,000 distinct CDR3 sequences. Tens of thousands of genome equivalents of blood DNA were amplified for TRB. Germline loops: CDR1 KGHSH, CDR2 LQKENI. This CDR3 comprises 19 residues. The data were also submitted as part of a second study, on T cell repertoires in aging, cancer and after chemotherapy. That paper adds: Age-matched healthy donors had significantly more diverse, less clonal blood TCR repertoires than untreated cancer patients. In each cancer cohort, median generation probability increased across chemotherapy, suggesting thymic output rebounded.

This clonotype was sampled from a human donor in good health. The chain couples TRBV18 to TRBJ2-3; the TCRdb call, TRBD1, lacks DNA for checking. What was sequenced was peripheral blood. The chain's CDR3 is CASSPPSGRGGAITDTQYF.